This T cell receptor beta chain was obtained from a study of OX40 agonist ivuxolimab in advanced cancers. Background on the study: Treatment of patients was with ivuxolimab, an agonistic anti-OX40 (CD134) antibody.

Profiling relied on immunoSEQ multiplex PCR, and the TCRdb table lists in-frame clones only, not all of them. The table shows about 20,000 clones, with about 86% occurring only once. As regards this clone: Its antigen is undetermined.

Trimming removed 1 base from V and 5 bases from J, with 14 bases in between. The CDR3 has 15 residues. Per the germline V gene, CDR1 is SEHNR and CDR2 is FQNEAQ (reference sequence). The study, taken as a whole, reports: Relative to CD4+ cells, CD8+ T cells on average had more expanded clones. Clonal expansion was seen in CD4+ and CD8+ blood T cells by week 6 at 0.1 to 3.0 mg/kg.

Sequenced here: CD4+ or CD8+ T cells sorted from blood, sampled in a trial of the OX40 agonist ivuxolimab. The receptor was derived from an adult with an advanced solid tumor such as melanoma, head and neck, liver or kidney cancer. The rearrangement links TRBV7-9 to TRBJ1-2; D call uncertain. The CDR3 loop is CASSLVGISTYGYTF. The CDR3 DNA reads TGTGCCAGCAGCTTAGTCGGGATTTCGACGTATGGCTACACCTTC.